The entry below describes one TCR beta chain. This clone was observed a handful of times. Its antigen is unknown. Base qualities were left out, and no much larger clone turns up one base away. This sample is part of a study of blood T cell repertoires in COVID-19 (dated by TCRdb to the early 2020s). As for the study more broadly: Samples from collaborators originated in the United States, Italy and Spain and spanned both the acute and convalescent phases of COVID-19. The prospective study material was composed of cDNA or gDNA derived from T cells, B-cell-depleted T cells, or PBMCs. The dataset comprised deeply sampled blood TCRbeta repertoires from subjects exposed to, actively infected with, or recovered from COVID-19. The repertoires were released in a freely available public database meant as a resource for research on the immune response to SARS-CoV-2. Samples were obtained from the ongoing ImmuneRACE study (first 160 participants) and from 1,254 subjects provided by 6 global collaborators. Nearly every sample came with metadata listing a de-identified subject ID, COVID-19 status, age in years and sex. HLA class I and class II types, where available, came from metadata supplied by the sample provider rather than from assay-based typing.

The collaborating institutions used their own protocols to collect whole blood in K2EDTA tubes. For TCRbeta analysis, collaborators shipped samples as frozen whole blood, isolated PBMCs, or DNA extracted from either of those sample types. Study-level results and caveats: The quantity of clinical and demographic metadata differed by source and by participant and was supplied without curation.

TCRbeta CDR3 regions were amplified from genomic DNA using the immunoSEQ Assay, a bias-controlled multiplex PCR. For the original study's pipeline: The number of nucleated cells in each sample was estimated by amplification of reference gene primers within the assay. To quantify the absolute abundance of each unique TCRbeta CDR3 rearrangement, sequence reads were collapsed and filtered. For each sample, productive Simpson clonality was calculated as the square root of Simpson's diversity index across productive rearrangements. Drawn from immuneACCESS, this table holds only the in-frame rearrangements with V and J called that TCRdb kept. Clones are partly lost; checked studies trace under half to an unresolved V gene and leave the rest unexplained. For V, J and clone size, that table is used; D and trimming come from the DNA. Within this sample are some 180,000 clones, with around 80% of them counted one time only. Jointly, the top ten make up 2.5% to 3% of the sample.

Between the V and J ends, shortened by 2 bases and 4 bases respectively, the junction contains 9 bases. CDR1 and CDR2, per the germline V gene, are MNHNS and SASEGT. Counted from cysteine to phenylalanine, this CDR3 has 15 amino acids. The CDR3 DNA has 45 bases and is translated from base 1. The clonotype comes from a woman of 80 years or more with active or convalescent COVID-19. This chain is built from TRBV6-1 and TRBJ1-6; the D gene identity is not certain. The sequenced sample consisted of peripheral blood. The DNA sequence follows: TGTGCCAGCAGTGAATTAGGACTTTATAATTCACCCCTCCACTTT. The encoded protein is CASSELGLYNSPLHF.